One and the same sample provided the 30 T cell receptor beta chains below, sequenced in a study of T cell responses to AZD1222 COVID-19 vaccine (dated by TCRdb to about 2021). Libraries were constructed by the immunoSEQ multiplex PCR assay. Imported from immuneACCESS, the table was reduced by TCRdb to in-frame sequences with V and J called. These copies leave out some clones; in studies compared against another copy, an unresolved V gene accounts for under half, and the cause of the remainder is not known. The sample includes around 160,000 clones, with about 93% observed a single time. 1.9% of the sample rests with the top ten. The time point tag for this specimen amounts to: baseline before first vaccination. Sample: peripheral blood, taken on day 0 of AZD1222 vaccination. These receptors all come from an adult in good health.

The V and J genes are TRBV18 and TRBJ2-7, with 8 nucleotides matching TRBD2. From germline, CDR1 is KGHSH and CDR2 LQKENI. The trim removed 3 bases at V and 3 bases at J, leaving 4 bases unmatched. The CDR3 is made up of 14 amino acids. In nucleotides, the CDR3 is TGTGCCAGCTCACCCGGGGGGGCCGGCTACGAGCAGTACTTC. Encoded protein: CASSPGGAGYEQYF.

The chain links TRBV4-1 to TRBJ2-7; D is uncertain. This CDR3 region has 16 residues. Germline V gene data show CDR1 as MGHRA and CDR2 as YSYEKL. The V end lost 3 bases, the J end lost 0 bases, and 15 bases lay between the germline ends. Here the CDR3 reads CASSQWAGSRSYEQYF. DNA of the CDR3: TGCGCCAGCAGCCAGTGGGCAGGTAGCCGCTCCTACGAGCAGTACTTC.

The V call is TRBV9, the J call TRBJ1-2; D ambiguous. This CDR3 is built from 13 residues. Germline V gene sequence: CDR1 SGDLS, CDR2 YYNGEE. V was clipped by 0 bases and J by 3 bases, with 6 bases between them. CDR3 region: CASSVDPDYGYTF. CDR3 in DNA: TGTGCCAGCAGCGTAGACCCGGACTATGGCTACACCTTC.

This rearrangement joins TRBV11-1 to TRBJ1-2, with TRBD1 identical over 9 bases. Germline CDR1 reads SGHAT; CDR2 reads FQDESV (reference sequence). This CDR3 region has 15 residues. V was pared by 1 base and J by 6 bases, with 6 bases of the junction left unmatched. In DNA form, the CDR3 reads TGTGCCAGCAGCTTAGACGGGACAGGGTACCATGGCTACACCTTC. It yields the protein CASSLDGTGYHGYTF.

This chain uses TRBV5-1 with TRBJ1-5; D not resolved. Germline assignment: CDR1 SGHRS and CDR2 YFSETQ. This CDR3 is built from 14 residues. V lost 0 bases and J 1 base, leaving 5 bases between the germline ends. CDR3 DNA sequence: TGCGCCAGCAGCTTGGGCATAAGCAATCAGCCCCAGCATTTT. It specifies CASSLGISNQPQHF.

The gene calls are TRBV5-1 and TRBJ2-7, with 10 positions matching TRBD2. Germline V gives CDR1 SGHRS, CDR2 YFSETQ. The CDR3 consists of 15 residues. J lost 4 bases, V lost 0 bases, and 4 bases had no gene match. In DNA form, the CDR3 reads TGCGCCAGCAGCTTGGTGGCTAGCGGGAGTTACGAGCAGTACTTC. As protein: CASSLVASGSYEQYF.

The V call is TRBV18, the J call TRBJ1-6; D might be TRBD1 (6 bases). CDR1 and CDR2 from the germline V gene are KGHSH and LQKENI. The CDR3 runs to 17 residues. Trimming shortened V by 3 bases and J by 6 bases, and 18 bases separated the two germline ends. The CDR3 reads CASSPSAGGGSNSPLHF. CDR3 bases: TGTGCCAGCTCACCCTCGGCGGGGGGGGGCTCTAATTCACCCCTCCACTTT.

The CDR3 reads CASSQERYGYTF. The CDR3 DNA is TGCGCCAGCAGCCAAGAAAGGTATGGCTACACCTTC. V gene TRBV4-1 combines with J gene TRBJ1-2; D unresolved. Looked up from germline, CDR1 is MGHRA and CDR2 is YSYEKL. With 0 bases removed from V and 5 bases from J, the gap between germline ends came to 4 bases. CDR3 length: 12 amino acids.

The rearrangement joins TRBV5-1 to TRBJ2-3; D might be TRBD2 (6 bases). The CDR3 is made up of 16 amino acids. Trimming removed 5 bases from V and 1 base from J, with 17 bases in between. Germline CDR1 is SGHRS and CDR2 is YFSETQ. The DNA of the CDR3 is TGCGCCAGCAGTTCGGATCCGGGACTCCGCACAGATACGCAGTATTTT. It translates to CASSSDPGLRTDTQYF.

The V gene is TRBV7-2, the J gene TRBJ1-4; D is uncertain. CDR1 SGHTA and CDR2 FQGNSA come from the germline V gene. With 1 base removed from V and 10 bases from J, the gap between germline ends came to 7 bases. There are 12 residues in the CDR3. The DNA of the CDR3 is TGTGCCAGCAGCTTAGAACGATCAAAACTGTTTTTT. Translation: CASSLERSKLFF.

The V and J genes are TRBV2 and TRBJ1-2; D is uncertain. Per germline, CDR1 SNHLY and CDR2 FYNNEI. The length of the CDR3 is 14 residues. The V end lost 0 bases, the J end lost 6 bases, and 11 bases lay between the germline ends. The CDR3 bases are TGTGCCAGCAGTGAAGCGAGAACAGTCAATGGCTACACCTTC. Its translation: CASSEARTVNGYTF.

The rearrangement uses TRBV7-3 and TRBJ2-7, with D possibly being TRBD1 or TRBD2 (5 bases each). There are 13 residues in the CDR3. Trimming left V 5 bases short and J 2 bases short, with 10 bases between. From germline, CDR1 is SGHTA and CDR2 FQGTGA. The CDR3 spells CASSPGRAYEQYF. CDR3 DNA: TGTGCCAGCAGCCCGGGGCGAGCCTACGAGCAGTACTTC.

The rearrangement uses TRBV6-1 and TRBJ2-2; 9 bases map to TRBD2. V was clipped by 2 bases and J by 5 bases; unmatched bases: 12. The CDR3 has 18 residues. From germline, CDR1 is MNHNS and CDR2 SASEGT. This CDR3 reads CASSEYPSGIGGTGELFF. CDR3 nucleotide sequence: TGTGCCAGCAGTGAATACCCTAGCGGGATCGGAGGGACCGGGGAGCTGTTTTTT.

This chain links TRBV15 with TRBJ1-4; D is ambiguous. This CDR3 is built from 14 residues. Trimming removed 1 base from V and 6 bases from J, with 9 bases in between. Germline CDR1 LNHNV, CDR2 YYDKDF (reference sequence). CDR3 sequence reads: CATSRVLVDEKLFF. CDR3 sequence (DNA): TGTGCCACCAGCAGAGTGCTAGTAGATGAAAAACTGTTTTTT.

V is TRBV19 and J is TRBJ1-5, with 9 bases matching TRBD1. CDR1 LNHDA and CDR2 SQIVND come from the germline V gene (reference sequence). V was pared by 9 bases and J by 3 bases, with 6 bases of the junction left unmatched. The length of the CDR3 is 14 residues. The CDR3 bases are TGTGCCAGAATCAGACAGGGGGACAATCAGCCCCAGCATTTT. Its translation is CARIRQGDNQPQHF.

V and J are TRBV4-1 and TRBJ1-5, with TRBD1 identical over 8 bases. This CDR3 region has 16 residues. The V and J ends lost 4 bases and 7 bases, in that order; junction bases with no gene match: 12. Germline V gives CDR1 MGHRA, CDR2 YSYEKL. The CDR3 reads CASSPFESGGGQPQHF. DNA of the CDR3: TGCGCCAGCAGCCCCTTCGAATCAGGGGGCGGCCAGCCCCAGCATTTT.

The sample holds one count of this clone. The chain combines TRBV18 with TRBJ2-7; D unresolved. The germline V gene encodes CDR1 KGHSH and CDR2 LQKENI. V lost 3 bases and J lost 0, with 9 bases in between. The CDR3 consists of 14 residues. CDR3 sequence reads: CASSPGTTSYEQYF. DNA of the CDR3: TGTGCCAGCTCACCTGGAACAACCTCCTACGAGCAGTACTTC.

The chain employs TRBV9 and TRBJ1-1; 8 nucleotides agree with TRBD1. This CDR3 has 15 residues. Germline CDR1 is SGDLS and CDR2 is YYNGEE. The J segment lost 3 bases and the V segment lost 0 bases, leaving 4 bases of the junction unmatched. CDR3 sequence: CASSVVRTGYTEAFF. The CDR3 DNA reads as TGTGCCAGCAGCGTAGTTCGGACAGGGTACACTGAAGCTTTCTTT. The variable domain in full, completed from reference TRBV9 and TRBJ1-1, reads DSGVTQTPKHLITATGQRVTLRCSPRSGDLSVYWYQQSLDQGLQFLIQYYNGEERAKGNILERFSAQQFPDLHSELNLSSLELGDSALYFCASSVVRTGYTEAFFGQGTRLTVV.

In this sample, this clone turned up once. The rearrangement joins TRBV5-5 to TRBJ2-7; TRBD1 might be the D (6 bases). The CDR3 extends over 13 amino acids. Germline V gives CDR1 SGHKS, CDR2 YYEKEE (reference sequence). V was cut by 1 base and J by 3 bases, with 8 bases left in between. For the CDR3, the DNA is TGTGCCAGCAGCTTGAACAGGGTCTACGAGCAGTACTTC. Its protein product is CASSLNRVYEQYF.

The sample holds one count of this clone. This rearrangement joins TRBV4-1 to TRBJ2-7; D unclear. Looked up from germline, CDR1 is MGHRA and CDR2 is YSYEKL. The CDR3 contains 13 residues. The V and J ends lost 4 bases and 7 bases respectively, with 14 bases between them. The CDR3 sequence is CASSPRHGREQYF. The CDR3 DNA follows: TGCGCCAGCAGCCCGAGACACGGACGGGAGCAGTACTTC.

This chain links TRBV5-4 with TRBJ1-2; no clear D. V lost 0 bases and J lost 6, with 9 bases in between. This CDR3 has 13 amino acids. Germline CDR1 is SGHNT and CDR2 is YYREEE (reference sequence). CDR3 in amino acids: CASSLESLNGYTF. The CDR3 DNA reads as TGTGCCAGCAGCTTGGAAAGCTTAAATGGCTACACCTTC.

The chain employs TRBV5-1 and TRBJ2-3, with a weak D call TRBD1 (6 bases). Germline V lookup: CDR1 SGHRS, CDR2 YFSETQ. The CDR3 sequence is 13 residues long. The V and J ends lost 1 base and 3 bases respectively, with 6 bases between them. The DNA of the CDR3 is TGCGCCAGCAGCTTGACAGGGACAGATACGCAGTATTTT. It is translated as CASSLTGTDTQYF. Full variable domain (remainder filled in from reference TRBV5-1 and TRBJ2-3): KAGVTQTPRYLIKTRGQQVTLSCSPISGHRSVSWYQQTPGQGLQFLFEYFSETQRNKGNFPGRFSGRQFSNSRSEMNVSTLELGDSALYLCASSLTGTDTQYFGPGTRLTVL.

The J gene is TRBJ2-7, the V gene TRBV2, with D unresolved. V lost 6 bases and J lost 5, with 8 bases in between. The CDR3 is made up of 11 amino acids. Germline CDR1 reads SNHLY; CDR2 reads FYNNEI. CDR3 nucleotide sequence: TGTGCCAGCAGCTCCTACGACGAGCAGTACTTC. Its protein is CASSSYDEQYF.

This chain connects TRBV18 to TRBJ2-5, with TRBD2 identical over 9 bases. V was pared by 3 bases and J by 2 bases, with 1 base of the junction left unmatched. The germline V gene encodes CDR1 KGHSH and CDR2 LQKENI. The CDR3 length is 14 residues. The CDR3 region has the DNA TGTGCCAGCTCACCTAGCGGGGGACAAGAGACCCAGTACTTC. Translating it yields CASSPSGGQETQYF.

This clone has a single count. The rearrangement links TRBV9 to TRBJ1-4, with D perhaps TRBD1 (6 bases). This CDR3 has 15 amino acids. CDR1 and CDR2 (germline): SGDLS, YYNGEE. Trimming pared 3 bases from V and 0 bases from J, leaving 9 bases between. CDR3 DNA sequence: TGTGCCAGCAGCGCCTCAGGGGCAACTAATGAAAAACTGTTTTTT. Protein: CASSASGATNEKLFF.

This chain uses TRBV7-2 with TRBJ2-7; 13 positions agree with TRBD2. Trimming cost V 4 bases and J 3 bases; bases outside gene matches: 6. The germline V gene encodes CDR1 SGHTA and CDR2 FQGNSA. CDR3 length: 16 residues. The CDR3 sequence: CASSSSGLAGNYEQYF. The CDR3 coding sequence is TGTGCCAGCAGCTCCTCGGGACTAGCGGGAAACTACGAGCAGTACTTC.

CDR3 DNA sequence: TGTGCCAGCAACATACAGGGTTCCCTTAACTATGGCTACACCTTC. Amino acid sequence: CASNIQGSLNYGYTF. The chain combines TRBV6-5 with TRBJ1-2, with a possible D match to TRBD1 (6 bases). V was shortened by 7 bases and J by 1 base, with 16 bases between the two germline ends. The CDR3 is made up of 15 amino acids. Germline V gene lookup returns CDR1 MNHEY and CDR2 SVGAGI.

This clone was counted a single time. J is TRBJ2-7 and V is TRBV7-8, with 11 bases aligning to TRBD2. This CDR3 region has 16 residues. V lost 4 bases and J lost 1; bases outside the gene matches: 6. From germline, CDR1 is SGHVS and CDR2 FQNEAQ. The CDR3 coding sequence is TGTGCCAGCAGCTCCCTTAGCGGGGGGGGTTCCTACGAGCAGTACTTC. It yields the protein CASSSLSGGGSYEQYF.

V is TRBV19 and J is TRBJ1-4; weak D call: TRBD1 (5 bases). The CDR3 length is 15 residues. V lost 3 bases and J 8 bases, leaving 16 bases between the germline ends. Germline CDR1 LNHDA, CDR2 SQIVND (reference sequence). The chain's CDR3 is CASSIYSQGREKLFF. CDR3 in DNA: TGTGCCAGTAGTATCTACTCGCAGGGTCGAGAAAAACTGTTTTTT.

The J gene is TRBJ1-3, the V gene TRBV7-2, with TRBD1 as a possible D gene (6 bases). This CDR3 spans 13 amino acids. Germline lookup yields CDR1 SGHTA and CDR2 FQGNSA. The ends were cut back, 4 bases at V and 9 bases at J, with 13 bases in the middle. This CDR3 reads CASSYGTGFTIYF. Here the CDR3 DNA reads TGTGCCAGCAGCTACGGTACAGGGTTCACCATATATTTT.